Each of the 14 T cell receptor beta chains below was sequenced from the same sample in a study of blood T cell repertoires in COVID-19. Produced via immunoSEQ multiplex PCR; TCRdb's table is partial and in-frame only. The table includes approximately 60,000 clones, roughly 80% detected once. Material: peripheral blood. These TCRs come from a woman of 80 years or more with active or convalescent COVID-19.

This clone was detected a few times. The chain uses TRBV19 and TRBJ2-3; 7 nucleotides match TRBD2. This CDR3 has 15 residues. Trimming took 2 bases from V and 4 from J; bases not matched to a gene: 6. Germline CDR1 and CDR2: LNHDA and SQIVND (reference sequence). The CDR3 loop reads CASSIWGGMADTQYF. CDR3 in DNA: TGTGCCAGTAGTATATGGGGGGGTATGGCAGATACGCAGTATTTT.

This chain's CDR3 is CASSFQQGAVTFF. Here the CDR3 DNA reads TGTGCCAGCAGCTTCCAACAGGGGGCTGTCACTTTCTTT. V usage is TRBV7-2 and J usage is TRBJ1-1; 9 nucleotides agree with TRBD1. This CDR3 contains 13 residues. J lost 12 bases, V lost 3 bases, and 8 bases had no gene match. Germline V gene data show CDR1 as SGHTA and CDR2 as FQGNSA.

The chain joins TRBV9 to TRBJ2-1; TRBD2 matches 10 bases. Losses at the gene ends were 4 bases for V and 3 bases for J; bases not matched to a gene: 7. The CDR3 has 16 amino acids. Germline CDR1 SGDLS, CDR2 YYNGEE. As DNA, the CDR3 is TGTGCCAGCAGCTTTATAGCGGGGGGTAACTACAATGAGCAGTTCTTC. This translates into CASSFIAGGNYNEQFF.

This clone was counted a single time. The chain combines TRBV25-1 with TRBJ1-1; a possible D gene is TRBD1 (5 bases). Trimming took off 6 bases at V and 3 bases at J, with 17 bases between the two ends. This CDR3 has 15 amino acids. The germline CDR1 and CDR2 sequences are MGHDK and SYGVNS. DNA of the CDR3: TGTGCCAGCAGCCGCGGGGGACGCGGGGACACTGAAGCTTTCTTT. It codes for CASSRGGRGDTEAFF.

The genes are TRBV5-6 and TRBJ2-5; a weak D match, TRBD1 (5 bases). CDR1 and CDR2 (germline): SGHDT, YYEEEE. This CDR3 region has 15 residues. The germline V and J ends were trimmed by 7 bases and 5 bases, with 21 bases remaining between them. CDR3: CASRTTGRDGETQYF. The CDR3 region has the DNA TGTGCCAGCCGGACCACCGGCAGGGATGGGGAGACCCAGTACTTC.

The chain recombines TRBV18 with TRBJ1-2; D might be TRBD1 (5 bases). The V gene's germline CDR1 is KGHSH and CDR2 LQKENI. V lost 5 bases to trimming and J lost 2 bases, with 15 bases between them. This CDR3 has 15 amino acids. This CDR3 is CASSVSMTDNYGYTF. The CDR3 nucleotides read TGTGCCAGCTCAGTATCCATGACAGACAACTATGGCTACACCTTC. The entire variable domain, with the rest obtained from reference TRBV18 and TRBJ1-2, is as follows: NAGVMQNPRHLVRRRGQEARLRCSPMKGHSHVYWYRQLPEEGLKFMVYLQKENIIDESGMPKERFSAEFPKEGPSILRIQQVVRGDSAAYFCASSVSMTDNYGYTFGSGTRLTVV.

The rearrangement joins TRBV12-3 or TRBV12-4 to TRBJ2-7, with D perhaps matching TRBD2 (6 bases). This CDR3 contains 11 residues. Trimming shortened V by 6 bases and J by 6 bases, and 9 bases separated the two germline ends. The CDR3, as DNA: TGTGCCAGCAGCCCCGGGAGCGAGCAGTACTTC. It specifies CASSPGSEQYF.

The genes are TRBV29-1 and TRBJ1-1; D is undetermined. Germline-derived CDR1 and CDR2 are SQVTM and ANQGSEA. There are 13 residues in the CDR3. V was pared by 6 bases and J by 2 bases, with 13 bases between. In nucleotides, the CDR3 is TGCAGCGTGGCTGTCTCAAAAAACACTGAAGCTTTCTTT. Its protein is CSVAVSKNTEAFF. Full variable domain (remainder filled in from reference TRBV29-1 and TRBJ1-1): SAVISQKPSRDICQRGTSLTIQCQVDSQVTMMFWYRQQPGQSLTLIATANQGSEATYESGFVIDKFPISRPNLTFSTLTVSNMSPEDSSIYLCSVAVSKNTEAFFGQGTRLTVV.

This clone was found a few times. This chain uses TRBV7-2 with TRBJ2-3; 7 nucleotides match TRBD2. The CDR3 is 15 residues long. From germline, CDR1 is SGHTA and CDR2 FQGNSA. V dropped 3 bases and J dropped 4; count of bases not matched to a gene: 7. The CDR3 bases are TGTGCCAGCAGCTTCGGCGGGGGTATATCAGATACGCAGTATTTT. It encodes CASSFGGGISDTQYF.

This chain uses TRBV19 with TRBJ2-3, with 8 bases that match TRBD2. Germline V lookup: CDR1 LNHDA, CDR2 SQIVND (reference sequence). The CDR3 runs to 14 residues. Unmatched junction bases numbered 9, after V lost 5 bases and J lost 8 bases. CDR3: CASSPAGVPGTQYF. CDR3 in DNA: TGTGCCAGTAGTCCAGCGGGGGTCCCAGGTACGCAGTATTTT.

The rearrangement joins TRBV4-1 to TRBJ2-2, with a weak D call TRBD2 (7 bases). The CDR3 length is 20 residues. Looked up from germline, CDR1 is MGHRA and CDR2 is YSYEKL. With 3 bases removed from V and 3 bases from J, the gap between germline ends came to 26 bases. The DNA for the CDR3 is TGCGCCAGCAGCCACGGACCGTTTCCCAAAGGGGGGGAAGACACCGGGGAGCTGTTTTTT. This sequence encodes CASSHGPFPKGGEDTGELFF.

This clone was observed a few times. The chain joins TRBV5-1 to TRBJ1-6; D unclear. This CDR3 region has 15 residues. V was pared by 0 bases and J by 5 bases, with 9 bases between. Germline V gene data show CDR1 as SGHRS and CDR2 as YFSETQ. CDR3 residues: CASSLGQANNSPLHF. CDR3 coding DNA: TGCGCCAGCAGCTTGGGGCAGGCTAATAATTCACCCCTCCACTTT.

V usage is TRBV2 and J usage is TRBJ1-2, with TRBD1 matching 8 bases. V lost 9 bases, J lost 5 bases, and 5 bases stayed unmatched. CDR1 and CDR2 (germline): SNHLY, FYNNEI. The CDR3 totals 12 residues. The CDR3: CARQGVVYGYTF. The CDR3 nucleotides are TGTGCCAGACAGGGGGTCGTATATGGCTACACCTTC.

The gene calls are TRBV27 and TRBJ1-4; D perhaps matches TRBD1 (6 bases). CDR1 MNHEY and CDR2 SMNVEV come from the germline V gene (reference sequence). The V end lost 1 base, the J end lost 2 bases, and 8 bases lay between the germline ends. CDR3 length: 15 amino acids. The CDR3 sequence is CASSLFRGTNEKLFF. The CDR3 DNA is TGTGCCAGCAGTTTATTCAGGGGTACTAATGAAAAACTGTTTTTT.